The 18 T cell receptor beta chains below were found in one sample sequenced in a study of CD8+ T cells in alopecia areata. Treatment denoted: oral pan-JAK inhibitor, 5-10 mg twice daily. RNA was extracted and reverse transcribed into cDNA as the sequencing template. Sequencing was performed with immunoSEQ multiplex PCR; in TCRdb, only in-frame clones are kept and a portion is missing. The sample includes more than 90,000 clones, 60% of them seen just once. The specimen was CD8+ T cells sorted from blood, collected at approximately week 60, from a patient treated with tofacitinib. Receptors originate from a human donor with alopecia areata.

This clone was observed a handful of times. The genes are TRBV7-9 and TRBJ2-2; perhaps TRBD2 as D (6 bases). Germline CDR1 is SEHNR and CDR2 is FQNEAQ (reference sequence). The V gene lost 5 bases and the J gene lost 1 base, with 8 bases spanning the gap. This CDR3 contains 14 residues. CDR3 residues: CASSPRGNTGELFF. The DNA of the CDR3 is TGTGCCAGCAGCCCGCGGGGGAACACCGGGGAGCTGTTTTTT.

This clone was recorded once. The CDR3 spells CASSLPGDQETQYF. In DNA, the CDR3 is TGTGCCAGCAGCCTACCTGGGGACCAAGAGACCCAGTACTTC. The J gene is TRBJ2-5, the V gene TRBV7-6, with D hard to call. V was pared by 5 bases and J by 0 bases, with 10 bases between. This CDR3 region has 14 residues. CDR1 SGHVS and CDR2 FNYEAQ come from the germline V gene.

The chain is built from TRBV7-9 and TRBJ1-3; D not resolved. CDR1 is SEHNR and CDR2 is FQNEAQ in the germline V gene (reference sequence). The CDR3 sequence is 15 residues long. Trimming took 0 bases from V and 1 from J, leaving 7 bases between them. The CDR3 sequence: CASSLARQSGNTIYF. CDR3 nucleotide sequence: TGTGCCAGCAGCTTAGCTCGCCAATCTGGAAACACCATATATTTT.

This clone was seen ten or more times. The chain couples TRBV19 to TRBJ1-1; TRBD1 might be the D (6 bases). The CDR3 is 15 residues long. Per the germline V gene, CDR1 is LNHDA and CDR2 is SQIVND (reference sequence). Trimming removed 5 bases at V and 0 bases at J, with 13 bases between. CDR3 region: CASSEGTGMNTEAFF. DNA of the CDR3: TGTGCCAGTAGTGAAGGTACAGGGATGAACACTGAAGCTTTCTTT.

CDR3 sequence: CASSPPGRANTEAFF. CDR3 bases: TGTGCCAGCAGCCCCCCCGGCAGGGCGAACACTGAAGCTTTCTTT. This sequence joins TRBV7-9 and TRBJ1-1; tentative D call: TRBD1 (5 bases). The CDR3 is made up of 15 amino acids. Trimming cost V 5 bases and J 1 base, with 14 bases left between them. CDR1 is SEHNR, CDR2 FQNEAQ, per germline (reference sequence).

The chain combines TRBV10-3 with TRBJ2-3, with D unresolved. Germline CDR1 is ENHRY and CDR2 is SYGVKD. Trimming shortened V by 3 bases and J by 2 bases, and 9 bases separated the two germline ends. The CDR3 is 14 amino acids. CDR3 nucleotide sequence: TGTGCCATCAGTGAAACGGTGGCCACAGATACGCAGTATTTT. Translating it yields CAISETVATDTQYF.

The chain combines TRBV27 with TRBJ2-5; 12 nucleotides agree with TRBD2. CDR3 length equals 20 residues. Germline-derived CDR1 and CDR2 are MNHEY and SMNVEV (reference sequence). Trimming cost V 2 bases and J 0 bases; bases outside gene matches: 13. The CDR3 is CASSLKGPLPSGGDQETQYF. Written as DNA, the CDR3 is TGTGCCAGCAGTTTAAAAGGCCCCCTACCTAGCGGGGGGGACCAAGAGACCCAGTACTTC.

The genes are TRBV4-1 and TRBJ1-3; 7 nucleotides align to TRBD1. Trimming took 3 bases from V and 3 from J; bases not matched to a gene: 14. Germline CDR1 reads MGHRA; CDR2 reads YSYEKL. The CDR3 covers 18 residues. The CDR3 coding sequence is TGCGCCAGCAGCCAGCCCCTCCCGACAGGGTACCTTGGAAACACCATATATTTT. Encoded protein: CASSQPLPTGYLGNTIYF.

The V gene is TRBV7-9, the J gene TRBJ1-1; no definite D call. CDR3 size: 11 residues. V was shortened by 5 bases and J by 8 bases, with 9 bases between the two germline ends. CDR1 SEHNR and CDR2 FQNEAQ come from the germline V gene (reference sequence). The CDR3 sequence: CASSTPTEAFF. In nucleotides, the CDR3 is TGTGCCAGCAGCACCCCTACAGAAGCTTTCTTT.

This clone was seen a handful of times. This chain links TRBV14 with TRBJ2-7, with D uncertain. Germline V gene lookup returns CDR1 SGHDN and CDR2 FVKESK. With 1 base removed from V and 6 bases from J, the gap between germline ends came to 7 bases. This CDR3 is built from 12 residues. Written as DNA, the CDR3 is TGTGCCAGCAGCCAAGGGTCCAGCGAGCAGTACTTC. Translated: CASSQGSSEQYF.

This clone was detected a few times. The chain couples TRBV5-6 to TRBJ2-7; no reliable D call. Trimming pared 0 bases from V and 0 bases from J, leaving 7 bases between. CDR3 length: 14 amino acids. CDR1 is SGHDT, CDR2 YYEEEE, per germline. In DNA, the CDR3 is TGTGCCAGCAGCTTGGACGCGAGCTCCTACGAGCAGTACTTC. Its protein is CASSLDASSYEQYF.

This sequence joins TRBV2 and TRBJ1-5; perhaps TRBD1 as D (5 bases). CDR1 and CDR2 (germline): SNHLY, FYNNEI. The CDR3 runs 18 residues. V was clipped by 7 bases and J by 5 bases, with 27 bases between them. The CDR3 DNA reads TGTGCCAGCACCCTAGACAGTAGGGTAAATATGAGGCATCAGCCCCAGCATTTT. Encoded protein: CASTLDSRVNMRHQPQHF.

As DNA, the CDR3 is TGTGCCAGTAGCTGGGACAGGGACCTACGTCGAGGCTACACCTTC. Its protein product is CASSWDRDLRRGYTF. The chain employs TRBV19 and TRBJ1-2; 9 nucleotides align to TRBD1. The CDR3 has 15 residues. Trimming took 6 bases from V and 8 from J; bases not matched to a gene: 13. Germline V gives CDR1 LNHDA, CDR2 SQIVND (reference sequence).

This clone has only a few counts. The CDR3 bases are TGTGCCAGCAGCCTCGCCCGGGACTACGAGCAGTACTTC. Its protein is CASSLARDYEQYF. V gene TRBV9 combines with J gene TRBJ2-7; D is possibly TRBD2 (5 bases). Germline V lookup: CDR1 SGDLS, CDR2 YYNGEE. The CDR3 has 13 amino acids. Trimming stripped 4 bases from V and 3 bases from J, with 11 bases between.

Only a few counts were recorded for this clone. The chain is built from TRBV4-1 and TRBJ2-1, with 11 bases identical to TRBD2. The V segment lost 0 bases and the J segment 8 bases; nucleotides outside the gene matches: 6. CDR3 length: 16 residues. Germline loops: CDR1 MGHRA, CDR2 YSYEKL. The CDR3 region is CASSQDLAGGPHEQFF. The CDR3 DNA reads as TGCGCCAGCAGCCAAGATTTAGCGGGGGGGCCACATGAGCAGTTCTTC.

This sequence joins TRBV11-2 and TRBJ2-1, with D perhaps TRBD2 (5 bases). This CDR3 comprises 11 residues. Per germline, CDR1 SGHAT and CDR2 FQNNGV. With 6 bases removed from V and 8 bases from J, the gap between germline ends came to 8 bases. The CDR3 DNA sequence: TGTGCCAGCAGTCACGGGGATGAGCAGTTCTTC. Protein: CASSHGDEQFF.

This clone turned up a few times. The chain links TRBV10-2 to TRBJ1-5, with a tentative D call TRBD1 (5 bases). The germline V gene encodes CDR1 WSHSY and CDR2 SAAADI. CDR3 length: 14 amino acids. Deletions cut 5 bases from V and 1 base from J, with 9 bases between. The CDR3 DNA reads TGCGCCAGCAGTAAGACAGTCAGCAATCAGCCCCAGCATTTT. Its translation is CASSKTVSNQPQHF.

The rearrangement joins TRBV5-1 to TRBJ2-3, with unresolved D. This CDR3 is built from 15 residues. Trimming shortened V by 1 base and J by 0 bases, and 9 bases separated the two germline ends. Germline values: CDR1 SGHRS, CDR2 YFSETQ. CDR3: CASSLPSPSTDTQYF. For the CDR3, the DNA is TGCGCCAGCAGCTTGCCCAGTCCTAGCACAGATACGCAGTATTTT.